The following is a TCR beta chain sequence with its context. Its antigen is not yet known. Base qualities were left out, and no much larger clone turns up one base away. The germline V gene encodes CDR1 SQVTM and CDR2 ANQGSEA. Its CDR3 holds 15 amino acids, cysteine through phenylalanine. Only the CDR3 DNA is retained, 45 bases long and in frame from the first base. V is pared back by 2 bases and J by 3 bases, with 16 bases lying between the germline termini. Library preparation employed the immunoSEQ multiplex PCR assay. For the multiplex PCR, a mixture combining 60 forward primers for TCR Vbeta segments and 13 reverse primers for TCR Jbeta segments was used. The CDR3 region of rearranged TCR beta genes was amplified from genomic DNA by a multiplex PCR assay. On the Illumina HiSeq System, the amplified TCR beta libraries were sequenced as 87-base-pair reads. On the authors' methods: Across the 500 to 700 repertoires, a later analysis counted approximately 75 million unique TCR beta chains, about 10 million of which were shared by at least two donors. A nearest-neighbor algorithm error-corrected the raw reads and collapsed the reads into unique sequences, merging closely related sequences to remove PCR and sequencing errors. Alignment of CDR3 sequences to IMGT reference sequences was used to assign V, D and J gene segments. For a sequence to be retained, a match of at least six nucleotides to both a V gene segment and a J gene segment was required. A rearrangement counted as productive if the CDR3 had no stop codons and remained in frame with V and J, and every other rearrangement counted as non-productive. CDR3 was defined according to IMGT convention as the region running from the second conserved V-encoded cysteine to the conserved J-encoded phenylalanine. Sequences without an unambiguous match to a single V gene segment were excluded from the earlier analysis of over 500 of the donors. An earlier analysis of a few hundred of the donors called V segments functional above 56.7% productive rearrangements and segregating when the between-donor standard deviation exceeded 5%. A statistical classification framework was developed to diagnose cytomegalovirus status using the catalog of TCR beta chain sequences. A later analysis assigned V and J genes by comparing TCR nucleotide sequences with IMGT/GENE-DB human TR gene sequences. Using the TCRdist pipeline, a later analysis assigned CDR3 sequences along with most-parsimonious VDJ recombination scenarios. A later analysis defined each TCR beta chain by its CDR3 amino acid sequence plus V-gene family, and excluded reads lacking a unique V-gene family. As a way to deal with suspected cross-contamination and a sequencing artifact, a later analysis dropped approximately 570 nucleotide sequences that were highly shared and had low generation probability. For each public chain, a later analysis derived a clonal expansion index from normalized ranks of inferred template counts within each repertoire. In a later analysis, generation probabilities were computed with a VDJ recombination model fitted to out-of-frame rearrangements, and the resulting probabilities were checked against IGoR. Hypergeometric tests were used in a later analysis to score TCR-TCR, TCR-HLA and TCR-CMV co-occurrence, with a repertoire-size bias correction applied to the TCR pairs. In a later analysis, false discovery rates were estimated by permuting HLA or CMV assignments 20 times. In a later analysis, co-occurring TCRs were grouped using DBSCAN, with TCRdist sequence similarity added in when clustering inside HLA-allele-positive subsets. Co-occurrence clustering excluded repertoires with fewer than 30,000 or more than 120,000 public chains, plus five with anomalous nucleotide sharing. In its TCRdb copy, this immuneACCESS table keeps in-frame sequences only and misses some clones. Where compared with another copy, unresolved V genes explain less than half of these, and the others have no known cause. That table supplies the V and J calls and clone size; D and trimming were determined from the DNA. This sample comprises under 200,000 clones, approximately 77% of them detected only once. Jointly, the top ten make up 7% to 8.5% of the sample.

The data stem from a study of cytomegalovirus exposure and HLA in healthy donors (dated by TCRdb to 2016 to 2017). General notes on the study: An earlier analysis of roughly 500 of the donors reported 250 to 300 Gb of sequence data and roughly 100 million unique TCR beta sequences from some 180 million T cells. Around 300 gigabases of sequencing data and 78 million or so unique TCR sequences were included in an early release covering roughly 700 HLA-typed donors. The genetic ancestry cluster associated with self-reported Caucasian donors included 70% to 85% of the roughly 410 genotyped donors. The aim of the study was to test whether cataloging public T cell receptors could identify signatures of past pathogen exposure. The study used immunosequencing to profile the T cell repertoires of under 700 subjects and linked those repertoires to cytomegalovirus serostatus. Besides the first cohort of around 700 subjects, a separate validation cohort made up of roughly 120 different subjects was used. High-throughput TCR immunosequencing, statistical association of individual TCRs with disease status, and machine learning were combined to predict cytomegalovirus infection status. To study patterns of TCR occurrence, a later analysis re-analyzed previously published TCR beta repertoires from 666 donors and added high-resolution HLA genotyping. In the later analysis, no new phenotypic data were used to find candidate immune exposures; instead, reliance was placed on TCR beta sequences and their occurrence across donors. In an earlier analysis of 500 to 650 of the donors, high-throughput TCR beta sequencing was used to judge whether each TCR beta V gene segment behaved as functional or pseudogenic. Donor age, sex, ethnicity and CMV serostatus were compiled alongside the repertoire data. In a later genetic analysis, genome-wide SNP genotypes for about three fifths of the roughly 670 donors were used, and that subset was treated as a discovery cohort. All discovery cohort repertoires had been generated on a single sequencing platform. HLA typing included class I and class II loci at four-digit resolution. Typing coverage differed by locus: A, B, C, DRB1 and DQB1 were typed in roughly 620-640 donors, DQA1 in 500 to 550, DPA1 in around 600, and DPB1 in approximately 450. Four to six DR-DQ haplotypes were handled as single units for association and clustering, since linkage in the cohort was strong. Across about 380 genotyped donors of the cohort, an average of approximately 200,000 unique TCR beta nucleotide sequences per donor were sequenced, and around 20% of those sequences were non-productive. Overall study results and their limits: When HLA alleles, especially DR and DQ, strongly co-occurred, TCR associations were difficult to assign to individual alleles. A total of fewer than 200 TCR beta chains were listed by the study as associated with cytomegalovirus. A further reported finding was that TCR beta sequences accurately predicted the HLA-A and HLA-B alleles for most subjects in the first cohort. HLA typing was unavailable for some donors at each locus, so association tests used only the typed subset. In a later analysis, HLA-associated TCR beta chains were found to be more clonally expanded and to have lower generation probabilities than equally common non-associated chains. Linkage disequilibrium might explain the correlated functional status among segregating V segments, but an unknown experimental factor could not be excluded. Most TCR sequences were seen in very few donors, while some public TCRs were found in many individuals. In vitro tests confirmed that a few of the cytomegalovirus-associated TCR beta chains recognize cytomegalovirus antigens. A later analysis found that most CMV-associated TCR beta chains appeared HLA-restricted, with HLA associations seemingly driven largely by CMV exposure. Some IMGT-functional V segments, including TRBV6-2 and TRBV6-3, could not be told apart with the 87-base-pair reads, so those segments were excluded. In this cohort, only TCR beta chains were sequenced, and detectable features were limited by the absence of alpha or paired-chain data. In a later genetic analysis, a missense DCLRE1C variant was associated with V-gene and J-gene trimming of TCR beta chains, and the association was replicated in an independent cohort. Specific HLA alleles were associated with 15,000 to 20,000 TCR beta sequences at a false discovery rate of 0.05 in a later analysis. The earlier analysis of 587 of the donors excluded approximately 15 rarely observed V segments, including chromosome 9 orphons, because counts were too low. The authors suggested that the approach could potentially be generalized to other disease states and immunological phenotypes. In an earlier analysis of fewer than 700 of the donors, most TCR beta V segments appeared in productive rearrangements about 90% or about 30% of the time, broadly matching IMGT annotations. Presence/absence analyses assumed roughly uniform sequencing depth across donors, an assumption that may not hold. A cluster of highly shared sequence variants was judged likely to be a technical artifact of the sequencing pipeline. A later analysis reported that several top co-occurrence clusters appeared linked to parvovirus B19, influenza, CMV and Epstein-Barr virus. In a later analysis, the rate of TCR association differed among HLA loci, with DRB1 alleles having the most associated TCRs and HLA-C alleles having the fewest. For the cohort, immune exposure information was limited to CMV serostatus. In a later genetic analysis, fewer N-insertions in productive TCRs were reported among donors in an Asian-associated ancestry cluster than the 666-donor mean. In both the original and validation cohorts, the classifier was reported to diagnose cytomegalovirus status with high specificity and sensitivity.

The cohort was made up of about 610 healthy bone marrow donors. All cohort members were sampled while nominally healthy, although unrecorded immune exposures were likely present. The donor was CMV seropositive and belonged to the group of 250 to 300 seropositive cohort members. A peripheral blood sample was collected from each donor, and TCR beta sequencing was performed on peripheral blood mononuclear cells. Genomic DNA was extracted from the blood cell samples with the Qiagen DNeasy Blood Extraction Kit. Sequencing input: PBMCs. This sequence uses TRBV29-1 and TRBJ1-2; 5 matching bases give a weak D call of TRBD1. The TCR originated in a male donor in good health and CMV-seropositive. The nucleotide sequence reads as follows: TGCAGCGTTGAACCCCCGCGGGGGATATACTATGGCTACACCTTC. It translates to CSVEPPRGIYYGYTF.